The present T cell receptor (beta chain) was sequenced within a study of T-cell reconstitution after alpha-beta-depleted transplantation in children. This clonotype was seen more than once but under ten times. Unique molecular identifiers were used to barcode this TCRbeta library. TCRdb reanalysed the PCR reads using MiXCR and keeps one entry per CDR3 protein. The sample contains some 490,000 distinct CDR3 sequences, around 12% of which appear only once. The CDR3 extends over 15 amino acids. The V end was cut by 2 bases, the J end by 6 bases, with 12 bases between. Germline V gene data show CDR1 as KGHDR and CDR2 as SFDVKD.

The chain carries TRBV24-1 and TRBJ2-2; D unresolved. The material was PBMCs from the stem cell graft donor, obtained from the stem cell graft. The sequence derives from a human donor who donated a stem cell graft to a child with combined immunodeficiency. The CDR3 coding sequence is TGTGCCACCAGTGATTCACCCCCAACGGCCGGGGAGCTGTTTTTT. It encodes CATSDSPPTAGELFF.